The entry below gives a single TCR beta chain sequence along with its context. Its antigen remains unknown. This entry belongs to a study of T cells in Graves' hyperthyroidism and ophthalmopathy. Study-wide results and caveats: The model foresaw ophthalmopathy a median around 6.4 months prior to onset. The majority of expanded thyroid clonotypes above 0.001 also appeared in blood.

TCR beta CDR3 region amplification was performed from RNA transcripts. The HTBI primer set drove a first-round RT-PCR of the TCR CDR3. Via MiXCR, TCRdb re-called the multiplex PCR reads, giving one row per CDR3 protein. The sample contains hundreds of thousands of distinct CDR3 sequences, 20% of which appear only once. This CDR3 comprises 14 residues. Germline loops: CDR1 LGHNA, CDR2 YNFKEQ. V lost 0 bases to trimming and J lost 4 bases, with 9 bases between them. Not enrolled were patients with uncontrolled infection, other autoimmune disease, pregnancy or lactation. PBMCs were sourced from over 8.5 ml fresh peripheral blood.

V and J are TRBV4-2 and TRBJ1-2; D ambiguous. This TCR was sampled from a man aged 35-49 years with Graves' ophthalmopathy. The material sequenced was blood. CDR3 region: CASSQDLEGYGYTF. CDR3 DNA sequence: TGTGCCAGCAGCCAAGATCTGGAGGGCTATGGCTACACCTTC.